The 16 T cell receptor beta chains below come from one sample, sequenced in a study of early stage breast cancer tumors. TCRdb keeps only in-frame clones here, not all; method: immunoSEQ multiplex PCR. The table shows more than 5,500 clones, with around 70% occurring only once. Sample: normal breast tissue next to the tumor. All receptors derive from a person in their 40s with breast cancer.

Notes on this clone: An end of the junction does not agree with germline; a read error may underlie this. CDR3 region: CTWSVSYIGGAFF. In nucleotides, the CDR3 is TGTACCTGGAGTGTCTCTTATATAGGTGGAGCTTTCTTT. The chain combines TRBV30 with TRBJ1-1; D is ambiguous. The CDR3 consists of 13 residues. Per the germline V gene, CDR1 is GTSNPN and CDR2 is SVGIG (reference sequence).

The chain joins TRBV6-5 to TRBJ2-1; D not resolved. The V end lost 6 bases, the J end lost 1 base, and 10 bases lay between the germline ends. CDR1 and CDR2 from the germline V gene are MNHEY and SVGAGI. The CDR3 consists of 14 residues. CDR3 bases: TGTGCCAGCAGAAGTGGAAGGTCCTACAATGAGCAGTTCTTC. This gives the protein CASRSGRSYNEQFF.

CDR3 in amino acids: CASSLDLAGSYNEQFF. As DNA, the CDR3 is TGCGCCAGCAGCTTGGACCTAGCGGGCTCCTACAATGAGCAGTTCTTC. The J gene is TRBJ2-1, the V gene TRBV5-1; the match to TRBD2 covers 8 bases. The ends lost 0 bases at V and 0 bases at J; junction bases unmatched: 2. The CDR3 has 16 amino acids. Germline V CDR1 and CDR2: SGHRS, YFSETQ.

V is TRBV6-4 and J is TRBJ2-1, with D possibly being TRBD2 (6 bases). The CDR3 loop spans 14 amino acids. Trimming left V 3 bases short and J 7 bases short, with 13 bases between. Germline V CDR1 and CDR2: MRHNA, SNTAGT. In DNA, the CDR3 is TGTGCCAGCAGTGAGGTTAGCGGCGGGAATGAGCAGTTCTTC. It encodes CASSEVSGGNEQFF.

The gene calls are TRBV2 and TRBJ2-1, with a weak D call TRBD2 (6 bases). Trimming stripped 0 bases from V and 15 bases from J, with 15 bases between. The CDR3 runs 13 residues. Germline-derived CDR1 and CDR2 are SNHLY and FYNNEI. CDR3 DNA sequence: TGTGCCAGCAGTGAAGCGCTTCGACTAGAGGGGTTCTTC. This gives the protein CASSEALRLEGFF.

The J gene is TRBJ2-3, the V gene TRBV18; 9 bases map to TRBD1. V dropped 5 bases and J dropped 0; count of bases not matched to a gene: 6. CDR1 is KGHSH, CDR2 LQKENI, per germline. The CDR3 runs 16 residues. As DNA, the CDR3 is TGTGCCAGCTCAACCGGGACAGGGAGTAGCACAGATACGCAGTATTTT. Translated, it gives CASSTGTGSSTDTQYF.

This clone was counted once. The chain is built from TRBV6-1 and TRBJ2-7; 7 bases map to TRBD2. The germline CDR1 and CDR2 sequences are MNHNS and SASEGT. With V trimmed by 8 bases and J by 3 bases, 13 bases remained unmatched. This CDR3 spans 15 amino acids. This CDR3 is CASRKSGTHNYEQYF. Here the CDR3 DNA reads TGTGCCAGCCGAAAAAGCGGGACCCATAACTACGAGCAGTACTTC.

The table lists this clone with a few counts. This chain connects TRBV30 to TRBJ2-3; the match to TRBD2 covers 11 bases. J gave up 4 bases and V 4 bases, and 7 bases lay outside the gene matches. CDR3 size: 15 residues. From germline, CDR1 is GTSNPN and CDR2 SVGIG (reference sequence). This CDR3 is CAWTKLAGDADTQYF. CDR3 DNA: TGTGCCTGGACCAAACTAGCGGGAGATGCAGATACGCAGTATTTT.

The chain joins TRBV5-6 to TRBJ1-3; no clear D gene. This CDR3 has 16 residues. Trimming took 0 bases from V and 2 from J, leaving 12 bases between them. Germline V lookup: CDR1 SGHDT, CDR2 YYEEEE. The CDR3 spells CASSLGVPDPGNTIYF. DNA for the CDR3: TGTGCCAGCAGCTTGGGGGTCCCGGATCCTGGAAACACCATATATTTT.

This chain links TRBV7-8 with TRBJ2-3; 13 bases align to TRBD2. This CDR3 spans 15 amino acids. V trimming: 6 bases; J trimming: 5 bases; junction bases outside the gene matches: 5. CDR1 is SGHVS and CDR2 is FQNEAQ in the germline V gene. The CDR3: CASRRTSGSRDTQYF. The CDR3 coding sequence is TGTGCCAGCAGACGGACTAGCGGGAGTAGAGATACGCAGTATTTT.

This sequence joins TRBV10-3 and TRBJ2-7; D is perhaps TRBD1 or TRBD2 (5 bases each). The V gene lost 4 bases and the J gene lost 2 bases, with 12 bases spanning the gap. This CDR3 contains 14 residues. Germline loops: CDR1 ENHRY, CDR2 SYGVKD. The CDR3 reads CAISGERGPYEQYF. Here the CDR3 DNA reads TGTGCCATCAGTGGTGAACGGGGCCCCTACGAGCAGTACTTC.

This clone has only one observation. This sequence joins TRBV10-2 and TRBJ2-1, with 8 bases that match TRBD1. V lost 0 bases and J lost 3; bases outside the gene matches: 4. Germline V gene lookup returns CDR1 WSHSY and CDR2 SAAADI. The CDR3 covers 16 residues. This CDR3 reads CASSESTGQGYNEQFF. The DNA of the CDR3 is TGCGCCAGCAGTGAGTCGACCGGACAGGGCTACAATGAGCAGTTCTTC.

V is TRBV10-1 and J is TRBJ2-3, with a weak D call TRBD2 (5 bases). CDR1 is WNHNN, CDR2 SYGVQD, per germline (reference sequence). Deletions cut 5 bases from V and 4 bases from J, with 13 bases between. This CDR3 contains 14 residues. CDR3 residues: CASSPQIGADTQYF. DNA of the CDR3: TGCGCCAGCAGTCCTCAGATCGGGGCAGATACGCAGTATTTT.

By share of the sample, this clone is medium-sized (0.01 to 0.1%). The rearrangement links TRBV7-6 to TRBJ2-7; D call uncertain. CDR3 length: 14 amino acids. Germline V gives CDR1 SGHVS, CDR2 FNYEAQ. V lost 1 base to trimming and J lost 1 base, with 8 bases between them. The CDR3 nucleotides read TGTGCCAGCAGCTTAGGTACCGGGTCCTACGAGCAGTACTTC. Translated, it gives CASSLGTGSYEQYF.

The chain couples TRBV6-1 to TRBJ1-4; 7 bases are shared with TRBD1. The CDR3 contains 14 residues. V lost 5 bases, J lost 0 bases, and 0 bases stayed unmatched. Germline CDR1 reads MNHNS; CDR2 reads SASEGT. The CDR3 bases are TGTGCCAGCAGTACAGGGGCAACTAATGAAAAACTGTTTTTT. This translates into CASSTGATNEKLFF.

The V and J genes are TRBV5-4 and TRBJ2-5; 10 bases match TRBD2. CDR3 length: 17 residues. The germline V gene encodes CDR1 SGHNT and CDR2 YYREEE (reference sequence). V lost 0 bases to trimming and J lost 1 base; unmatched junction nucleotides: 6. This chain's CDR3 is CASSLDYSGRTQETQYF. The CDR3 DNA sequence: TGTGCCAGCAGCTTGGATTATAGCGGGAGGACCCAAGAGACCCAGTACTTC.